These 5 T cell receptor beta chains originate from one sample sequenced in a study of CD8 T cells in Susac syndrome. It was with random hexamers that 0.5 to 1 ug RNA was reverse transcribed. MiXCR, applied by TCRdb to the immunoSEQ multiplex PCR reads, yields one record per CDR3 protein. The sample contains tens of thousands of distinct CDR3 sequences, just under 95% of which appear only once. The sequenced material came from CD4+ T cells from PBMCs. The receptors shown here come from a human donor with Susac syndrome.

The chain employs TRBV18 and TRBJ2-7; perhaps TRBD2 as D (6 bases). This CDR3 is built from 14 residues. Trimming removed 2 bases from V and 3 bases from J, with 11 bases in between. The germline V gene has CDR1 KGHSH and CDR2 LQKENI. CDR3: CASSPAISGYEQYF. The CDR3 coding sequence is TGTGCCAGCTCACCAGCCATTAGCGGCTACGAGCAGTACTTC.

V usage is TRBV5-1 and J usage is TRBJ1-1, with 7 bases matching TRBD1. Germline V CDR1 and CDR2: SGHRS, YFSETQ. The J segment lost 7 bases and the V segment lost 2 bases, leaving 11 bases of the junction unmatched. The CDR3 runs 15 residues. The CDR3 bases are TGCGCCAGCAGCTTAGAAGGGACAGAAATCGATGAAGCTTTCTTT. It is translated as CASSLEGTEIDEAFF.

CDR3 in amino acids: CASDSGTGKTDTQYF. The CDR3 DNA follows: TGTGCCAGCGACTCCGGGACAGGGAAGACAGATACGCAGTATTTT. The chain links TRBV7-9 to TRBJ2-3, with TRBD1 matching over 9 bases. CDR1 SEHNR and CDR2 FQNEAQ come from the germline V gene (reference sequence). This CDR3 spans 15 amino acids. V shed 8 bases and J 3 bases; nucleotides not matched to a gene: 9.

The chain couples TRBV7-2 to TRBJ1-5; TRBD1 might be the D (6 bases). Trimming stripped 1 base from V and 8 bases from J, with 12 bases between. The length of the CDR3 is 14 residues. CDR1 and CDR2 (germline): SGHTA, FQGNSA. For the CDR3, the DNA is TGTGCCAGCAGCTTAGAAGGGGGTATGAAGCCCCAGCATTTT. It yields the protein CASSLEGGMKPQHF.

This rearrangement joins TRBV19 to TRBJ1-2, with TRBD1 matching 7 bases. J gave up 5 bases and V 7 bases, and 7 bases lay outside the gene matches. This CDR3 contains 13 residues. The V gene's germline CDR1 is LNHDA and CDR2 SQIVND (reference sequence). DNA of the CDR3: TGTGCCAGTACCCCGGACAGGCTTTATGGCTACACCTTC. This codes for CASTPDRLYGYTF. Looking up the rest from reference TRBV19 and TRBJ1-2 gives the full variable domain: DGGITQSPKYLFRKEGQNVTLSCEQNLNHDAMYWYRQDPGQGLRLIYYSQIVNDFQKGDIAEGYSVSREKKESFPLTVTSAQKNPTAFYLCASTPDRLYGYTFGSGTRLTVV.